The TCR beta chain under discussion was sequenced for a study of T cell repertoires in cytomegalovirus infection. Worth noting for this clonotype: Its target is unknown.

Germline lookup yields CDR1 GTSNPN and CDR2 SVGIG (reference sequence). Trimming at V came to 1 base and at J to 0 bases, leaving 3 bases not matched to a gene. CDR3 length: 15 amino acids. Each CDR3 protein gets one entry after TCRdb re-called the reads with MiXCR. The sample includes a few hundred thousand distinct CDR3 sequences, approximately 40% of them seen just once. This rearrangement joins TRBV30 to TRBJ2-1; 7 bases match TRBD2. The receptor's source is a human donor in good health (CMV status not recorded). Some clones in this sample may be carry-over from other donors' samples. The sample in question was cultured PBMCs, obtained from culture after CMV antigen stimulation. CDR3 sequence: CAWSAASGSYNEQFF. In nucleotides, the CDR3 is TGTGCCTGGAGTGCGGCTAGCGGCTCCTACAATGAGCAGTTCTTC.